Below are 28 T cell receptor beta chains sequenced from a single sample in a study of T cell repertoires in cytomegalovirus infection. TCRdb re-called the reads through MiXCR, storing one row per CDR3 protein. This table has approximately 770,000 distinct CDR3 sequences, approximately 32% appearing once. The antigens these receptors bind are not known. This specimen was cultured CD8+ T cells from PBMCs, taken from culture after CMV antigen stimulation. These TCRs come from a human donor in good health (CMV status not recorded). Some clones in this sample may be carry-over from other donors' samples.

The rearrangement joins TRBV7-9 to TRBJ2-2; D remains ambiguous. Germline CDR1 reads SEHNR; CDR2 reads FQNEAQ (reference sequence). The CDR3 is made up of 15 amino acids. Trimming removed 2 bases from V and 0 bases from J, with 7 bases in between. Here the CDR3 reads CASSLLRSNTGELFF. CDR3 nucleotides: TGTGCCAGCAGCTTACTCCGATCGAACACCGGGGAGCTGTTTTTT.

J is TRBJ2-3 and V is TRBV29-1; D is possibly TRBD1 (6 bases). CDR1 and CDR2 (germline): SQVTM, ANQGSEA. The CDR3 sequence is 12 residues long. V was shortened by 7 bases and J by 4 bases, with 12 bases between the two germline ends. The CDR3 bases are TGCAGCGCCCGCACAGGGCCAGATACGCAGTATTTT. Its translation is CSARTGPDTQYF.

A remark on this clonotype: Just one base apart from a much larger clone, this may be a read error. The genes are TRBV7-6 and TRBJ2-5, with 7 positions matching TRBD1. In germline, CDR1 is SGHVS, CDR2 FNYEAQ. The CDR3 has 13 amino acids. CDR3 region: CTSSYRTGETQYF. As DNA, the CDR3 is TGTACCAGCAGCTACCGGACAGGAGAGACCCAGTACTTC.

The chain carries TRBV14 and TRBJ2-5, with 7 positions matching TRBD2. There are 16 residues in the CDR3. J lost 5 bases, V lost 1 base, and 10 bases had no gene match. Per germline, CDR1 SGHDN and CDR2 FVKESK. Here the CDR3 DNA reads TGTGCCAGCAGCCAAGCTCTCTCGCGGGGGTCGGAGACCCAGTACTTC. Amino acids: CASSQALSRGSETQYF.

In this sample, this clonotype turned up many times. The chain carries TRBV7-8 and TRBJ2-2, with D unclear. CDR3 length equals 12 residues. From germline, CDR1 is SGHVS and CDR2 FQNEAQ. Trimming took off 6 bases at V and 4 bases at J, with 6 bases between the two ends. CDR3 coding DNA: TGTGCCAGCAGACCAACCACCGGGGAGCTGTTTTTT. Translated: CASRPTTGELFF.

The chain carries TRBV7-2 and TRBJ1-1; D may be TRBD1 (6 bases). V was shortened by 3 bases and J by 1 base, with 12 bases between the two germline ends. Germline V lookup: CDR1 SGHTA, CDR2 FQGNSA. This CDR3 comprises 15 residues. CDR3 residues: CASSFFSTGNTEAFF. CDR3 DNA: TGTGCCAGCAGCTTCTTCTCGACAGGGAACACTGAAGCTTTCTTT.

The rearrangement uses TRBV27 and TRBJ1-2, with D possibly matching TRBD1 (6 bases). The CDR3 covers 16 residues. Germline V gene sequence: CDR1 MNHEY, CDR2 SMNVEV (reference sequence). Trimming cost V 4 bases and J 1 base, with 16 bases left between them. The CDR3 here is CASSSTGQIRNYGYTF. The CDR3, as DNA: TGTGCCAGCAGTTCCACCGGACAGATACGTAACTATGGCTACACCTTC.

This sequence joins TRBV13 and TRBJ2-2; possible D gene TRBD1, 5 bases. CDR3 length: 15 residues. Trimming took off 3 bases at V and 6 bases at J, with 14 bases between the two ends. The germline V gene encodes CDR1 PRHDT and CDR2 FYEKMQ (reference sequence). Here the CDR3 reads CASSFPRVGPGELFF. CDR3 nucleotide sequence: TGTGCCAGCAGCTTCCCTCGCGTGGGGCCCGGGGAGCTGTTTTTT.

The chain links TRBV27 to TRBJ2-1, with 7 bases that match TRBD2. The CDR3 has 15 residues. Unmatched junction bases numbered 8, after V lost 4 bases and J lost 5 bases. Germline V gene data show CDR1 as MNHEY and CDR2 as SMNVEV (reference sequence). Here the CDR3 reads CASSSASGWDNEQFF. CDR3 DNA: TGTGCCAGCAGTTCTGCTAGCGGTTGGGACAATGAGCAGTTCTTC.

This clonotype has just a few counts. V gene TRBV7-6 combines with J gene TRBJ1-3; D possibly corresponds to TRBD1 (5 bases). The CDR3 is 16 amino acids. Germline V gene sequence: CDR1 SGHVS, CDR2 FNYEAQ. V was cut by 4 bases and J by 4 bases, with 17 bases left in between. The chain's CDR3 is CASSSRTGDGGNTIYF. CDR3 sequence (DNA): TGTGCCAGCAGCTCGCGGACTGGGGACGGGGGAAACACCATATATTTT.

The CDR3 DNA follows: TGCAGTGCTAGACTGACTAGCGGGGGGTTAACCGGGGAGCTGTTTTTT. It translates to CSARLTSGGLTGELFF. The V and J genes are TRBV20-1 and TRBJ2-2; TRBD2 matches 13 bases. Germline V gives CDR1 DFQATT, CDR2 SNEGSKA (reference sequence). V lost 2 bases and J lost 5; bases outside the gene matches: 5. The CDR3 is made up of 16 amino acids.

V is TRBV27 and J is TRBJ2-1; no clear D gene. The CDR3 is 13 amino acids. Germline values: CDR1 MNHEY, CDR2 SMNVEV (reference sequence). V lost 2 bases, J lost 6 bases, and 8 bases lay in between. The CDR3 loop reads CASSLVSVNEQFF. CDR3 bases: TGTGCCAGCAGTTTAGTTTCGGTCAATGAGCAGTTCTTC.

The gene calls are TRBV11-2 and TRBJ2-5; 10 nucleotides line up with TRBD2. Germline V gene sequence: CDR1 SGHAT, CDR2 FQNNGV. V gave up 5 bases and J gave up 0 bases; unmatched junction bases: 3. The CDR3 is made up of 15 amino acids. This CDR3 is CASSPSGSYQETQYF. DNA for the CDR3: TGTGCCAGCAGCCCTAGCGGGAGCTACCAAGAGACCCAGTACTTC.

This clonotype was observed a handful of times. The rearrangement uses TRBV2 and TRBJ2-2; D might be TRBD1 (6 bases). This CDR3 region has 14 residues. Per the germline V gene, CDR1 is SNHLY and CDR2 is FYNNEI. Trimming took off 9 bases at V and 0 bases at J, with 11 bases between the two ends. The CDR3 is CASRQGPNTGELFF. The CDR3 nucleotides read TGTGCCAGTAGGCAGGGGCCGAACACCGGGGAGCTGTTTTTT.

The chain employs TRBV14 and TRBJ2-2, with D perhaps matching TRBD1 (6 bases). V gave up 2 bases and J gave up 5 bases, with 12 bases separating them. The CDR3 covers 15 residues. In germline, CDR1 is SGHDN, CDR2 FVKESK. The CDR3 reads CASSQRSRGTGELFF. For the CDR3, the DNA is TGTGCCAGCAGCCAACGTTCGAGGGGGACCGGGGAGCTGTTTTTT.

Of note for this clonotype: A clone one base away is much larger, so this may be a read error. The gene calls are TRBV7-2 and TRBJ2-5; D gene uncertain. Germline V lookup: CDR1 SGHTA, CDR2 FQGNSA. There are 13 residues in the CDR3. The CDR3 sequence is CVSTKAVGETQYF. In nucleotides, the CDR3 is TGTGTCAGCACAAAGGCGGTTGGGGAGACCCAGTACTTC.

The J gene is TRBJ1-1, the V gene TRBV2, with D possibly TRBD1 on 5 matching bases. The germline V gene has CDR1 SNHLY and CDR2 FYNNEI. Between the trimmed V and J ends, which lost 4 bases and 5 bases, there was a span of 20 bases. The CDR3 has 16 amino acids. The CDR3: CASSGSAAGITTEAFF. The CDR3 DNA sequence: TGTGCCAGCAGTGGAAGCGCCGCAGGGATCACAACTGAAGCTTTCTTT.

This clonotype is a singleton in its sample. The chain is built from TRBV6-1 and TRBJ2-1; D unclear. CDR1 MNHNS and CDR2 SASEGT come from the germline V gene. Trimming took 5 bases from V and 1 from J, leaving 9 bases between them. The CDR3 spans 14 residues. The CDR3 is CASSYQDSYNEQFF. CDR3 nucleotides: TGTGCCAGCAGTTATCAGGATTCCTACAATGAGCAGTTCTTC.

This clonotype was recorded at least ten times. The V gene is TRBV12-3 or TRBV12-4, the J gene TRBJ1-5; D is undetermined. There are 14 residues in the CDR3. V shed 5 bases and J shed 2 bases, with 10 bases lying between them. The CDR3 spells CASSLGEGNQPQHF. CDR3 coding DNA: TGTGCCAGCAGTCTTGGGGAGGGCAATCAGCCCCAGCATTTT.

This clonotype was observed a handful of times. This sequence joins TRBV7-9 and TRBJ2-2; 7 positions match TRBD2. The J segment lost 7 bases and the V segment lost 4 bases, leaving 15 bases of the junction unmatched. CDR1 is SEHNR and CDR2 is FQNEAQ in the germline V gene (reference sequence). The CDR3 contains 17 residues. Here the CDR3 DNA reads TGTGCCAGCAGCTCAAACCGCCTAGCGGTTAACGGCGGGGAGCTGTTTTTT. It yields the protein CASSSNRLAVNGGELFF.

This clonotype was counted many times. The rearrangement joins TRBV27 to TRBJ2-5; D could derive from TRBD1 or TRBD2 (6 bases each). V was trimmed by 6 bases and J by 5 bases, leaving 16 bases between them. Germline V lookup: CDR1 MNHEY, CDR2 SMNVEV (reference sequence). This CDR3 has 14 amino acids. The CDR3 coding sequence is TGTGCCAGCAGCTTAGTGGGGGGCCGTGAGACCCAGTACTTC. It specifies CASSLVGGRETQYF.

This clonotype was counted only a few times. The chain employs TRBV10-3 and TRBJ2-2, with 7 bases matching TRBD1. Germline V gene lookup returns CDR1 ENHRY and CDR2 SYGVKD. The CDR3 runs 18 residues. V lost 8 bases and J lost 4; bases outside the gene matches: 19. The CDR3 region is CAILQPLTGSISTGELFF. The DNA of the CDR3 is TGTGCCATCCTTCAACCCTTGACAGGGTCGATCTCCACCGGGGAGCTGTTTTTT.

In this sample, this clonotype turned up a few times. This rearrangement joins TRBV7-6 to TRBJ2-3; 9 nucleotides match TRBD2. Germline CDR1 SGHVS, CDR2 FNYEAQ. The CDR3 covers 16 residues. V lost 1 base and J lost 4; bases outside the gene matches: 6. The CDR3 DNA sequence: TGTGCCAGCAGCTTAGAAGGTAGCGGGGGCGCAGATACGCAGTATTTT. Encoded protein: CASSLEGSGGADTQYF.

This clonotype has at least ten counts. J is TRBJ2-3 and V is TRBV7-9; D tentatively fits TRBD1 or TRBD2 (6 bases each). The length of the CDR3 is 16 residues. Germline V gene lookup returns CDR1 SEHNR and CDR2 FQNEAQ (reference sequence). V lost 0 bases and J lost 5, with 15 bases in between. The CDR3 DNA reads TGTGCCAGCAGCTTAGCGCCTGGGGGGCAGAGAGATACGCAGTATTTT. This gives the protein CASSLAPGGQRDTQYF.

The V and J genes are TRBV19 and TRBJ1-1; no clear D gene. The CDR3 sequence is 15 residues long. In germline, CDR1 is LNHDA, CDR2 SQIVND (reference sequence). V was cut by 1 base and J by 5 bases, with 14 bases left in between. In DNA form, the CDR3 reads TGTGCCAGTAGTATAGGGGCCGACTCTTGGACTGAAGCTTTCTTT. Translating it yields CASSIGADSWTEAFF.

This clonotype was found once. As DNA, the CDR3 is TGTGCCAGCAGCTTAACGACCCATACGGGCAATCAGCCCCAGCATTTT. Translated, it gives CASSLTTHTGNQPQHF. The V call is TRBV7-9, the J call TRBJ1-5, with no clear D. This CDR3 is 16 amino acids long. Looked up from germline, CDR1 is SEHNR and CDR2 is FQNEAQ (reference sequence). V lost 2 bases to trimming and J lost 2 bases, with 13 bases between them. Full variable domain (outside the CDR3, taken from reference TRBV7-9 and TRBJ1-5): DTGVSQNPRHKITKRGQNVTFRCDPISEHNRLYWYRQTLGQGPEFLTYFQNEAQLEKSRLLSDRFSAERPKGSFSTLEIQRTEQGDSAMYLCASSLTTHTGNQPQHFGDGTRLSIL.

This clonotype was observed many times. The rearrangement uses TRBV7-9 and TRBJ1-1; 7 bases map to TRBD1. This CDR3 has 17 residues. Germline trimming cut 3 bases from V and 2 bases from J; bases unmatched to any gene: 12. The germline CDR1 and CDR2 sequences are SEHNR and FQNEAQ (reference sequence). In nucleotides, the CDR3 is TGTGCCAGCAGCTTCGGGACAGACAGTATTCCTAACACTGAAGCTTTCTTT. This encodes CASSFGTDSIPNTEAFF.

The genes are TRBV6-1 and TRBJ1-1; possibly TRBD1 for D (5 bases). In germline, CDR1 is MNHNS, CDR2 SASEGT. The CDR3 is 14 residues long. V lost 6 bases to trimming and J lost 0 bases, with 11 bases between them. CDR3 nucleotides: TGTGCCAGCAGCGCCAAGGGGATGAACACTGAAGCTTTCTTT. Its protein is CASSAKGMNTEAFF.